The rows below give T cell receptor beta chains drawn from one sample of a study of CD8+ T cells in alopecia areata. This table comes from immunoSEQ multiplex PCR, and its TCRdb copy is limited to in-frame clones, with some not included. The data contain under 300,000 clones, about 62% of them singletons. Sample: CD4+ T cells sorted from blood, taken around week 54, from a patient treated with tofacitinib. These receptor sequences come from a human donor with alopecia areata. Both conserved end residues are part of each CDR3. The D gene is left open where the match is weak. For some rows the clone size is stated as once, few or many, or as a class when expanded; others skip it.

abundance	v_gene	j_gene	d_gene	CDR3nt	CDR3aa
-	TRBV5-1	TRBJ2-3	-	TGCGCCAGCAGCTTGGCCACGGAGGGAGATACGCAGTATTTT	CASSLATEGDTQYF
-	TRBV30	TRBJ1-5	-	TGTGCCTGGAGTGCGGACCCACCGAGCCTTTATAGCAATCAGCCCCAGCATTTT	CAWSADPPSLYSNQPQHF
-	TRBV7-2	TRBJ1-6	-	TGTGCCAGCAGCTCCAGGGCCGAGGGGATTTCACCCCTCCACTTT	CASSSRAEGISPLHF
-	TRBV5-6	TRBJ1-1	-	TGTGCCAGCAGCTTGCCGGGGGCTATGTACACTGAAGCTTTCTTT	CASSLPGAMYTEAFF
-	TRBV4-3	TRBJ2-3	TRBD2	TGCGCCAGCAGCCAAGGCGGACTAGCGGGCACAGATACGCAGTATTTT	CASSQGGLAGTDTQYF
few	TRBV29-1	TRBJ1-2	-	TGCAGCGTTGAAGCGGACAGAAGGAACTATGGCTACACCTTC	CSVEADRRNYGYTF
-	TRBV29-1	TRBJ1-1	-	TGCAGCGTTGAGGGCAGGGGTGGCACTGAAGCTTTCTTT	CSVEGRGGTEAFF
-	TRBV15	TRBJ2-5	-	TGTGCCACCAGCAGAGGGGACGGGGAGACCCAGTACTTC	CATSRGDGETQYF
-	TRBV29-1	TRBJ2-1	TRBD1	TGCAGCGTTGGAACAGGGGGCAATGAGCAGTTCTTC	CSVGTGGNEQFF
-	TRBV2	TRBJ1-2	TRBD1	TGTGCCAGCAGTCCGACAGGGCTAAGGGGCTACACCTTC	CASSPTGLRGYTF
-	TRBV10-3	TRBJ2-7	TRBD1	TGTGCCATCAGTGAGACGGGACAGGGAAACTACGAGCAGTACTTC	CAISETGQGNYEQYF
-	TRBV29-1	TRBJ2-7	-	TGCAGTCCAACGAAGGGGCGCAAGTACGAGCAGTACTTC	CSPTKGRKYEQYF
few	TRBV29-1	TRBJ2-3	TRBD1	TGCAGCGTAGACAGGGGGCATGGCACAGATACGCAGTATTTT	CSVDRGHGTDTQYF
-	TRBV6-5	TRBJ2-5	-	TGTGCCAGCAGTTACAGCCCTTGGGGGCAAGAGACCCAGTACTTC	CASSYSPWGQETQYF
-	TRBV2	TRBJ1-1	-	TGTGCCAGCAGTGTAGGGAGGGACACTGAAGCTTTCTTT	CASSVGRDTEAFF
-	TRBV5-1	TRBJ2-3	-	TGCGCCAGCAGCTTGCCCGGGGACCTTAGCACAGATACGCAGTATTTT	CASSLPGDLSTDTQYF
-	TRBV30	TRBJ1-2	TRBD1	TGTGCCTGGAGTAAGGGACAGGGAGCAAACTATGGCTACACCTTC	CAWSKGQGANYGYTF
few	TRBV7-9	TRBJ1-1	-	TGTGCCAGCAGCTTAGCAGGGGGAGCTTTCTTT	CASSLAGGAFF
-	TRBV29-1	TRBJ2-7	-	TGCAGCGTTGGTAGCCCTTCCTACGAGCAGTACTTC	CSVGSPSYEQYF
-	TRBV2	TRBJ1-1	-	TGTGCCAGCAGTCCGACCTTCATACACACTGAAGCTTTCTTT	CASSPTFIHTEAFF
-	TRBV5-1	TRBJ1-1	-	TGCGCCAGCAGTTCACAGGAAAACACTGAAGCTTTCTTT	CASSSQENTEAFF
-	TRBV2	TRBJ1-2	-	TGTGCCAGCATGGAGGGATACTATGGCTACACCTTC	CASMEGYYGYTF
-	TRBV5-4	TRBJ2-5	TRBD1	TGTGCCAGCAGCTTGGGGGACAGGGGACAAGAGACCCAGTACTTC	CASSLGDRGQETQYF
-	TRBV5-6	TRBJ2-5	-	TGTGCCAGCAGGGTAGGAGAGACCCAGTACTTC	CASRVGETQYF
-	TRBV2	TRBJ2-2	-	TGTGCCAGCAGTGCGGAGGGGCGCTACGTGACCGGGGAGCTGTTTTTT	CASSAEGRYVTGELFF
few	TRBV18	TRBJ2-4	TRBD1	TGTGCCAGCTCACCTCCACAGGGGGCCAAAAACATTCAGTACTTC	CASSPPQGAKNIQYF
few	TRBV9	TRBJ2-1	-	TGTGCCAGCAGCGTAGCTCCCCACAATGAGCAGTTCTTC	CASSVAPHNEQFF
few	TRBV7-9	TRBJ1-4	-	TGTGCCAGCAGCTTAGAAGGTGAAAAACTGTTTTTT	CASSLEGEKLFF
-	TRBV30	TRBJ2-5	TRBD1	TGTGCCTGGATGGTGGGACAGAAAATTTACTTC	CAWMVGQKIYF
-	TRBV27	TRBJ2-7	-	TGTGCCAGCAGTTTATTTCTAGGGGGGGCCCTCTACGAGCAGTACTTC	CASSLFLGGALYEQYF
-	TRBV9	TRBJ2-3	-	TGTGCCAGCAGCGAATTAACGGGAAAGACAGATACGCAGTATTTT	CASSELTGKTDTQYF
-	TRBV5-1	TRBJ2-5	-	TGCGCCAGCAGCATCTCTAAGTACCAAGAGACCCAGTACTTC	CASSISKYQETQYF
-	TRBV29-1	TRBJ1-2	-	TGCAGCGTCCAGGACAGCAACTATGGCTACACCTTC	CSVQDSNYGYTF
few	TRBV27	TRBJ1-5	-	TGTGCCAGCAGTTTATTGGCGGCGGATAGCAATCAGCCCCAGCATTTT	CASSLLAADSNQPQHF
-	TRBV6-6	TRBJ2-3	TRBD2	TGTGCCAGCAGTTTTCTAGCGGGGGGGGATACGCAGTATTTT	CASSFLAGGDTQYF
few	TRBV10-3	TRBJ1-6	TRBD1	TGTGCCATCAGCCGGGACAGGGATTCACCCCTCCACTTT	CAISRDRDSPLHF
-	TRBV12-5	TRBJ2-7	-	TGTGCTAGTGGTTCAGGGTACGAGCAGTACTTC	CASGSGYEQYF
-	TRBV21-1	TRBJ2-7	-	TGTGCCAGCAGCTACAAAGGGAGATGGGGGGACAGAAGGGAAGAAGCATATTTCGAGCAGTACTTC	CASSYKGRWGDRREEAYFEQYF
-	TRBV20-1	TRBJ1-2	-	TGCAGTGCTAGGGTGGGTTATGGCTACACCTTC	CSARVGYGYTF
-	TRBV30	TRBJ2-7	TRBD2	TGTGCCTGGACCCCTCGGGCGGGGGTTAGTGGAGAGCAGTACTTC	CAWTPRAGVSGEQYF
-	TRBV29-1	TRBJ2-5	-	TGCAGCGCGTTGTCGGGCGTCGAGACCCAGTACTTC	CSALSGVETQYF
-	TRBV29-1	TRBJ2-1	-	TGCAGCGTCACACCTAATTCCTACAATGAGCAGTTCTTC	CSVTPNSYNEQFF
-	TRBV29-1	TRBJ1-5	TRBD1	TGCAGCGTCGCAGGGGGCGTTTATCAGCCCCAGCATTTT	CSVAGGVYQPQHF
-	TRBV12-5	TRBJ2-6	-	TGTGCTAGTGCGAGACCCTCTGGGGCCAACGTCCTGACTTTC	CASARPSGANVLTF
-	TRBV5-1	TRBJ2-7	-	TGCGCCAGCAGCACCCGTGTCTTCGACGAGCAGTACTTC	CASSTRVFDEQYF
-	TRBV4-1	TRBJ2-3	-	TGCGCCAGCAGCCAATGGAGTAGCTCTTCGTCTCGGGATACGCAGTATTTT	CASSQWSSSSSRDTQYF
-	TRBV4-1	TRBJ2-5	TRBD2	TGCGCCAGCAGCCATCCCCCAAGGCTAGCGGGGCACCAAGAGACCCAGTACTTC	CASSHPPRLAGHQETQYF